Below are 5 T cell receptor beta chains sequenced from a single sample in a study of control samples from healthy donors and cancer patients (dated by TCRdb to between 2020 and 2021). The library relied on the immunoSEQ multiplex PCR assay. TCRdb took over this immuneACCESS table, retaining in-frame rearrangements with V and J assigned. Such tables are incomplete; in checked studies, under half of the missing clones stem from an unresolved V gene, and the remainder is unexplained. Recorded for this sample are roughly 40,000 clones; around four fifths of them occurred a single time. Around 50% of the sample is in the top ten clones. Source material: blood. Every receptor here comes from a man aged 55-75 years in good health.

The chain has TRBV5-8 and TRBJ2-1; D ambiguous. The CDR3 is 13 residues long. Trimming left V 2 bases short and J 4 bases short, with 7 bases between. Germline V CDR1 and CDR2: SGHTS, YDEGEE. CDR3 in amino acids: CASSFSQYNEQFF. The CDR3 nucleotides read TGTGCCAGCAGCTTTTCCCAGTACAATGAGCAGTTCTTC.

CDR3 sequence (DNA): TGTGCCAGCACGAAAAGAAATCTGGGCTACACCTTC. Its translation is CASTKRNLGYTF. The chain joins TRBV6-5 to TRBJ1-2; D call uncertain. With 7 bases removed from V and 8 bases from J, the gap between germline ends came to 14 bases. Germline V gene sequence: CDR1 MNHEY, CDR2 SVGAGI. The length of the CDR3 is 12 residues.

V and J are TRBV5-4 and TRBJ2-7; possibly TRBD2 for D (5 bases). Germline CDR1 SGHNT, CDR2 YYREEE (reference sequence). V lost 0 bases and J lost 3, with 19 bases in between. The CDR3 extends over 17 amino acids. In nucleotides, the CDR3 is TGTGCCAGCAGCTTGGAGAGCGGCGGCGTGGGGTTCTACGAGCAGTACTTC. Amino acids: CASSLESGGVGFYEQYF.

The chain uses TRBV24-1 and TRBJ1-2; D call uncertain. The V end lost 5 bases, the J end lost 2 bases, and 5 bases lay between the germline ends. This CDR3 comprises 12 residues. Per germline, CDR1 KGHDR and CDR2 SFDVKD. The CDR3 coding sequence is TGTGCCACCAGTGCTTGGAACTATGGCTACACCTTC. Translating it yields CATSAWNYGYTF.

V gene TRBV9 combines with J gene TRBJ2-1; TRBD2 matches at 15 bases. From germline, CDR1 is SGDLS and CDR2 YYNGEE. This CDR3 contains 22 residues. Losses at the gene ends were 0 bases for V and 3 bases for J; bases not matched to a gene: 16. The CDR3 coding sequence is TGTGCCAGCAGCGTAGAACCGAAGGGACTAGCGGGGGGTAAGGGTGGCTACAATGAGCAGTTCTTC. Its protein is CASSVEPKGLAGGKGGYNEQFF.